Detailed here is one T cell receptor beta chain. The entry originates in a study of T-cell reconstitution after alpha-beta-depleted transplantation in children. The TCRbeta library was prepared with unique molecular identifiers. TCRdb reanalysed the PCR reads using MiXCR and keeps one entry per CDR3 protein. The sample has over 550,000 distinct CDR3 sequences, over 9.5% seen once. V was cut by 0 bases and J by 0 bases, with 2 bases left in between. The CDR3 runs 13 residues. Looked up from germline, CDR1 is SGHTA and CDR2 is FQGNSA. This clonotype was sampled from a human donor who donated a stem cell graft to a child with acute myeloid leukemia. The V call is TRBV7-2, the J call TRBJ1-2; no clear D. The material sequenced was PBMCs from the stem cell graft donor, taken from the stem cell graft. The chain's CDR3 is CASSLASNYGYTF. As DNA, the CDR3 is TGTGCCAGCAGCTTAGCCTCTAACTATGGCTACACCTTC.